This T cell receptor (beta chain) appears in the sequencing data of a study of long-term antiretroviral therapy in people with HIV. Across the whole study: Sampling started about a decade before the 2015 immediate-ART recommendation.

Study-wide results and caveats: In HIV, the repertoires covered a tighter span of CDR3 lengths than in controls.

Survey-level immunoSEQ v3.0 assays were run. Method: immunoSEQ multiplex PCR; TCRdb's copy keeps in-frame clones and lacks some. Among some 20,000 clones listed, 80% to 90% were seen once. V gave up 3 bases and J gave up 4 bases, with 15 bases separating them. Germline loops: CDR1 LNHDA, CDR2 SQIVND (reference sequence). CDR3 length: 15 residues. About this clone: Its specificity is not known.

The V call is TRBV19, the J call TRBJ1-2; D is perhaps TRBD1 (6 bases). Sequences were derived from unsorted PBMCs, sampled 4.2 years after starting antiretroviral therapy. This clonotype was obtained from a man aged 50 to 60 with HIV. This chain's CDR3 is CASSIGQLNFYGYTF. The CDR3 coding sequence is TGTGCCAGTAGTATTGGACAGCTTAATTTCTATGGCTACACCTTC.